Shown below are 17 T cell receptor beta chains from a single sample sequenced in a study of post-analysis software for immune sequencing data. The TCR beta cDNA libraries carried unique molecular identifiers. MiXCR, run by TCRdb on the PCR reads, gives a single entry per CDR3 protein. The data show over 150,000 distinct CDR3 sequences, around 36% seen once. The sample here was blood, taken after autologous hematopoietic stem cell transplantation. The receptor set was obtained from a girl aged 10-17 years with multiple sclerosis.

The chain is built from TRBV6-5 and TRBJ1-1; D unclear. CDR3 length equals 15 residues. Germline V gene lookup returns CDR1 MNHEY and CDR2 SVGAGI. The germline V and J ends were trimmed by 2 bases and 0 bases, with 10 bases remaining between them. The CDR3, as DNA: TGTGCCAGCAGTTACGATCCCTCACTGAACACTGAAGCTTTCTTT. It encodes CASSYDPSLNTEAFF.

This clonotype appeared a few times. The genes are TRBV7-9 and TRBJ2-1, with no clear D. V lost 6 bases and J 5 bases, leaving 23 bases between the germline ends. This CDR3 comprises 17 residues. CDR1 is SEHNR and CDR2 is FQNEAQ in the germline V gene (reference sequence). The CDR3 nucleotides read TGTGCCAGCAGACCCGCTAGTCCTTCTCCCCAACACAATGAGCAGTTCTTC. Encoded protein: CASRPASPSPQHNEQFF.

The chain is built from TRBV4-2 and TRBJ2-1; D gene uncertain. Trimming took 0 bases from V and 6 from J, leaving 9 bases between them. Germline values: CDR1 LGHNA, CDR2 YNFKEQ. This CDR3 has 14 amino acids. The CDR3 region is CASSQDHTFNEQFF. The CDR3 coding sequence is TGTGCCAGCAGCCAAGATCACACCTTCAATGAGCAGTTCTTC.

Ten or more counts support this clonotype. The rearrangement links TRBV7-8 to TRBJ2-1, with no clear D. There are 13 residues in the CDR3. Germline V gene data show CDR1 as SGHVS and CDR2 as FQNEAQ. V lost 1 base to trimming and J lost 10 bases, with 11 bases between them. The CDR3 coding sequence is TGTGCCAGCAGCTTAGGGCTTAGAGGCGAGCAGTTCTTC. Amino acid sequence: CASSLGLRGEQFF.

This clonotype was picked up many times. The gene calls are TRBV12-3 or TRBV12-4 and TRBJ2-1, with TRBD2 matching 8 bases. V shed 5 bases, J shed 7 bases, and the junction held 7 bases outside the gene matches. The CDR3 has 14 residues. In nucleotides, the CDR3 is TGTGCCAGCAGTAGGGAGAGCGGGAGTAATGAGCAGTTCTTC. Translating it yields CASSRESGSNEQFF.

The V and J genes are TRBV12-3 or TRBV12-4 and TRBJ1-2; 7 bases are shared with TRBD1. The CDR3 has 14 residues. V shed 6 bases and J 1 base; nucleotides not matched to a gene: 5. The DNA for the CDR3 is TGTGCCAGCAGCGCCCAGGGGGGTAACTATGGCTACACCTTC. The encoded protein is CASSAQGGNYGYTF.

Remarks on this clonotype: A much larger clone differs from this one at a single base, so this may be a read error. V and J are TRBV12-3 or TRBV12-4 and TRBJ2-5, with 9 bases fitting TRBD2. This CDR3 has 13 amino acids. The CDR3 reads CASRREGPGTQNF. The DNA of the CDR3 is TGTGCCAGCAGGCGGGAGGGCCCAGGGACCCAGAACTTC.

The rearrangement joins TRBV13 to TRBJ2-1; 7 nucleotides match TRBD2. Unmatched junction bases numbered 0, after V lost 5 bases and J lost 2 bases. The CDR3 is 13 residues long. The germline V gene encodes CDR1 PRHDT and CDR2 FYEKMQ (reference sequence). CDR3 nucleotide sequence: TGTGCCAGCAGCGGACTAGCCTACAATGAGCAGTTCTTC. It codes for CASSGLAYNEQFF.

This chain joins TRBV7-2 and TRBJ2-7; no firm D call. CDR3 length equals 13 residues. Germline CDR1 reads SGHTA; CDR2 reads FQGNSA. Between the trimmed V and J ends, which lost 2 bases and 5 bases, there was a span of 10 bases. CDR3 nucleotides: TGTGCCAGCAGCTTACGAGCCGAGAACGAGCAGTACTTC. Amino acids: CASSLRAENEQYF.

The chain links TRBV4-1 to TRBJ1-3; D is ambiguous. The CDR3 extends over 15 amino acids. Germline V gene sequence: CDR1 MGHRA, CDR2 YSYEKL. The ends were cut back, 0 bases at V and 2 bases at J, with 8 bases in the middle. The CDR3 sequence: CASSQDISAGNTIYF. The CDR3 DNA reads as TGCGCCAGCAGCCAAGACATCTCTGCTGGAAACACCATATATTTT.

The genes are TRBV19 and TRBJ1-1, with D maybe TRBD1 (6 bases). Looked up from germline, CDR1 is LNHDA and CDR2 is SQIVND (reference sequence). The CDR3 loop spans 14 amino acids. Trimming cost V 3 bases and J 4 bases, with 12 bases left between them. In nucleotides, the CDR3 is TGTGCCAGTAGTATTTTAGGGGGAGGCACTGAAGCTTTCTTT. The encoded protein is CASSILGGGTEAFF. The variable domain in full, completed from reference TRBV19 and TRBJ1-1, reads DGGITQSPKYLFRKEGQNVTLSCEQNLNHDAMYWYRQDPGQGLRLIYYSQIVNDFQKGDIAEGYSVSREKKESFPLTVTSAQKNPTAFYLCASSILGGGTEAFFGQGTRLTVV.

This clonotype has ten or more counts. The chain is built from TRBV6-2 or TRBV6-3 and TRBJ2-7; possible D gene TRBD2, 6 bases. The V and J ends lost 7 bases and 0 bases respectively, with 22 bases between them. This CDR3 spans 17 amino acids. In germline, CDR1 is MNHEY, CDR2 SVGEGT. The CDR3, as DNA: TGTGCCAGCACCGAAGGAATAGCGGATAGCTCCTCCTACGAGCAGTACTTC. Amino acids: CASTEGIADSSSYEQYF.

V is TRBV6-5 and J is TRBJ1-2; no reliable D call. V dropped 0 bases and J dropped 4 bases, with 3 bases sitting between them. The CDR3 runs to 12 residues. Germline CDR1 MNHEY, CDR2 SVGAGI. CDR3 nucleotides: TGTGCCAGCAGTTACTCAGGCTATGGCTACACCTTC. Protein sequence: CASSYSGYGYTF.

CDR3 sequence: CASSIRPGTGNENIQYF. CDR3 nucleotide sequence: TGTGCCAGTAGTATCCGTCCCGGGACAGGGAACGAAAACATTCAGTACTTC. The chain has TRBV19 and TRBJ2-4, with 9 nucleotides matching TRBD1. Germline trimming cut 3 bases from V and 5 bases from J; bases unmatched to any gene: 11. CDR3 length equals 17 residues. Germline CDR1 is LNHDA and CDR2 is SQIVND (reference sequence). Combining the CDR3 with reference TRBV19 and TRBJ2-4 gives the whole variable domain DGGITQSPKYLFRKEGQNVTLSCEQNLNHDAMYWYRQDPGQGLRLIYYSQIVNDFQKGDIAEGYSVSREKKESFPLTVTSAQKNPTAFYLCASSIRPGTGNENIQYFGAGTRLSVL.

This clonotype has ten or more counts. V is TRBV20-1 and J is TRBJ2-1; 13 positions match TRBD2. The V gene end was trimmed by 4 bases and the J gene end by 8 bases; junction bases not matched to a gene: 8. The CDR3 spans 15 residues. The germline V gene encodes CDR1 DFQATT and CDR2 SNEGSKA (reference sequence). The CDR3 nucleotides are TGCAGTGCTACTTCACTAGCGGGAGGGGGCGATGAGCAGTTCTTC. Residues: CSATSLAGGGDEQFF.

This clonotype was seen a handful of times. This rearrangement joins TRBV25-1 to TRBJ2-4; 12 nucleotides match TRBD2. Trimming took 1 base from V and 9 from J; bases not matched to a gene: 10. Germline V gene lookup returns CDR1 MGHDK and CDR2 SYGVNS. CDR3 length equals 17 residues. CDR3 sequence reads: CASSEFGLAGGPGIQYF. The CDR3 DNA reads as TGTGCCAGCAGTGAATTTGGCCTAGCGGGAGGGCCGGGCATTCAGTACTTC. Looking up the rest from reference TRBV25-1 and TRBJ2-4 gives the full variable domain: EADIYQTPRYLVIGTGKKITLECSQTMGHDKMYWYQQDPGMELHLIHYSYGVNSTEKGDLSSESTVSRIRTEHFPLTLESARPSHTSQYLCASSEFGLAGGPGIQYFGAGTRLSVL.

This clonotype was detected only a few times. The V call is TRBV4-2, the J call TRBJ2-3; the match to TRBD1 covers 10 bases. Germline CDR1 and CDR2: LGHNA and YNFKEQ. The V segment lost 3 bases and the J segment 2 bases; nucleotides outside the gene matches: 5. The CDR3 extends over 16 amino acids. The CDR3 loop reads CASSQGTGEPTDTQYF. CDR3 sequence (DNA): TGTGCCAGCAGCCAGGGGACAGGGGAACCCACAGATACGCAGTATTTT.